These 21 T cell receptor beta chains originate from one sample sequenced in a study of shared clonotypes between healthy human individuals. The table came from immunoSEQ multiplex PCR; TCRdb's copy has only in-frame clones and leaves some out. The data hold 850,000 to 1,200,000 clones, with approximately 70% observed a single time. Sequenced sample: memory CD4+ T cells sorted from blood. Subset: CD45RA-negative fraction. Every receptor here comes from a man aged 18 to 35 in good health.

V gene TRBV7-9 combines with J gene TRBJ2-4; TRBD1 aligns across 8 bases. Trimming removed 5 bases from V and 15 bases from J; junction bases left unmatched: 6. The CDR3 contains 11 residues. Germline CDR1 is SEHNR and CDR2 is FQNEAQ (reference sequence). The CDR3 region has the DNA TGTGCCAGCAGCCAGGGACAGGAAAGGTACTTC. Translating gives CASSQGQERYF.

The chain joins TRBV14 to TRBJ1-6, with TRBD1 as a possible D gene (6 bases). V was clipped by 1 base and J by 8 bases, with 12 bases between them. The CDR3 extends over 15 amino acids. Germline V lookup: CDR1 SGHDN, CDR2 FVKESK. As DNA, the CDR3 is TGTGCCAGCAGCCAAGTGGCAGGGGCGGATTCACCCCTCCACTTT. Protein: CASSQVAGADSPLHF.

The chain uses TRBV7-8 and TRBJ2-3; 9 bases fit TRBD2. The trim removed 1 base at V and 4 bases at J, leaving 6 bases unmatched. Germline V gene sequence: CDR1 SGHVS, CDR2 FQNEAQ. The CDR3 totals 16 residues. CDR3 sequence (DNA): TGTGCCAGCAGCTTAGTTGGCGGGGGGGCATCAGATACGCAGTATTTT. It encodes CASSLVGGGASDTQYF.

The chain links TRBV5-8 to TRBJ1-5; TRBD1 is a possible D gene (6 bases). The CDR3 runs 15 residues. Per the germline V gene, CDR1 is SGHTS and CDR2 is YDEGEE. Trimming removed 0 bases at V and 6 bases at J, with 13 bases between. In nucleotides, the CDR3 is TGTGCCAGCAGCTTGGTCGGCGGGGGCGGTCAGCCCCAGCATTTT. As protein: CASSLVGGGGQPQHF.

The V gene is TRBV30, the J gene TRBJ2-5; D might be TRBD1 or TRBD2, each matching 7 bases. Germline V lookup: CDR1 GTSNPN, CDR2 SVGIG (reference sequence). V gave up 4 bases and J gave up 7 bases, with 22 bases separating them. This CDR3 is 15 amino acids long. The CDR3 DNA follows: TGTGCCTGGATGGCCCAGGGGGGGCCTCTGGTGACCCAGTACTTC. It translates to CAWMAQGGPLVTQYF. The complete variable domain, with remaining parts taken from reference TRBV30 and TRBJ2-5, reads SQTIHQWPATLVQPVGSPLSLECTVEGTSNPNLYWYRQAAGRGLQLLFYSVGIGQISSEVPQNLSASRPQDRQFILSSKKLLLSDSGFYLCAWMAQGGPLVTQYFGPGTRLLVL.

This rearrangement joins TRBV2 to TRBJ2-3; 11 bases are a match to TRBD2. The CDR3 extends over 18 amino acids. V trimming: 3 bases; J trimming: 0 bases; junction bases outside the gene matches: 8. Germline values: CDR1 SNHLY, CDR2 FYNNEI. The CDR3 coding sequence is TGTGCCAGCAGTGAGAGTCTAGCGGGAGGCTATAGCACAGATACGCAGTATTTT. Translating gives CASSESLAGGYSTDTQYF.

V and J are TRBV9 and TRBJ2-5, with D perhaps being TRBD1 or TRBD2 (7 bases each). This CDR3 is built from 14 residues. CDR1 SGDLS and CDR2 YYNGEE come from the germline V gene. V lost 3 bases, J lost 5 bases, and 14 bases lay in between. Here the CDR3 reads CASSAGGVSETQYF. As DNA, the CDR3 is TGTGCCAGCAGCGCAGGGGGGGTAAGCGAGACCCAGTACTTC.

This clone has a single count. Other DNA sequences of this sample code for an identical CDR3. The chain employs TRBV30 and TRBJ1-1; D is unclear. The ends were cut back, 0 bases at V and 1 base at J, with 6 bases in the middle. Germline CDR1 is GTSNPN and CDR2 is SVGIG (reference sequence). The CDR3 is 13 residues long. CDR3 amino acids: CAWSVGRNTEAFF. In DNA, the CDR3 is TGTGCCTGGAGTGTAGGTCGGAACACTGAAGCTTTCTTT.

A few counts support this clone. This rearrangement joins TRBV6-1 to TRBJ1-5, with D unresolved. CDR1 and CDR2 from the germline V gene are MNHNS and SASEGT. This CDR3 spans 15 amino acids. Deletions cut 4 bases from V and 2 bases from J, with 12 bases between. The CDR3 sequence: CASSVVEVRNQPQHF. CDR3 bases: TGTGCCAGCAGTGTTGTTGAGGTTCGCAATCAGCCCCAGCATTTT.

This rearrangement joins TRBV5-1 to TRBJ1-4; D remains ambiguous. This CDR3 spans 15 amino acids. Germline V gene lookup returns CDR1 SGHRS and CDR2 YFSETQ. V was trimmed by 0 bases and J by 6 bases, leaving 12 bases between them. The DNA for the CDR3 is TGCGCCAGCAGCTTGGCTCTCGGTATTTATGAAAAACTGTTTTTT. It is translated as CASSLALGIYEKLFF.

This clone was seen only a few times. This rearrangement joins TRBV6-6 to TRBJ2-1; 10 nucleotides agree with TRBD2. CDR3 length equals 13 residues. The ends lost 4 bases at V and 9 bases at J; junction bases unmatched: 3. CDR1 is MNHNY, CDR2 SVGAGI, per germline (reference sequence). Here the CDR3 DNA reads TGTGCCAGCAGTTCTAGCGGGAGAGGTGAGCAGTTCTTC. This encodes CASSSSGRGEQFF.

This clone has just a few counts. The chain employs TRBV27 and TRBJ2-3; TRBD1 matches 9 bases. Germline lookup yields CDR1 MNHEY and CDR2 SMNVEV (reference sequence). V shed 5 bases and J 5 bases; nucleotides not matched to a gene: 8. The CDR3 loop spans 15 amino acids. The CDR3 nucleotides read TGTGCCAGCAGTAGGACAGGGGCGTGGATAGATACGCAGTATTTT. Its protein product is CASSRTGAWIDTQYF.

This chain uses TRBV12-1 with TRBJ2-1; no DNA check was done on the table's D call, TRBD1. TRBV12-1 is classified as a pseudogene. This CDR3 is 12 amino acids long. DNA of the CDR3: TGTGCCAGCGCCGACAGGGGGAATGAGCAGTTCTTC. Encoded protein: CASADRGNEQFF.

With respect to this clone: This CDR3 is also generated by other DNA sequences in the sample. V and J are TRBV11-2 and TRBJ2-7; D is uncertain. With 5 bases removed from V and 3 bases from J, the gap between germline ends came to 5 bases. CDR1 is SGHAT, CDR2 FQNNGV, per germline. This CDR3 is built from 11 residues. The CDR3 DNA is TGTGCCAGCAGCCCAAGCTACGAGCAGTACTTC. This encodes CASSPSYEQYF.

This chain connects TRBV28 to TRBJ1-2; D is possibly TRBD1 (6 bases). Trimming took off 7 bases at V and 1 base at J, with 19 bases between the two ends. The V gene's germline CDR1 is MDHEN and CDR2 SYDVKM. The length of the CDR3 is 16 residues. The CDR3 DNA reads as TGTGCCAGCATAACCCGAACAGGGTTTATTAACTATGGCTACACCTTC. This gives the protein CASITRTGFINYGYTF.

This clone was seen more than once but under ten times. This rearrangement joins TRBV7-2 to TRBJ1-2; D not resolved. This CDR3 region has 13 residues. The germline CDR1 and CDR2 sequences are SGHTA and FQGNSA. V lost 5 bases and J lost 6, with 13 bases in between. The DNA for the CDR3 is TGTGCCAGCAGCCCACACACGGGGAATGGCTACACCTTC. It specifies CASSPHTGNGYTF.

The chain carries TRBV6-1 and TRBJ2-7; no definite D call. The CDR3 totals 12 residues. Trimming pared 2 bases from V and 2 bases from J, leaving 4 bases between. CDR1 is MNHNS and CDR2 is SASEGT in the germline V gene. The CDR3 loop reads CASSEYTYEQYF. In DNA form, the CDR3 reads TGTGCCAGCAGTGAATATACCTACGAGCAGTACTTC.

V usage is TRBV5-1 and J usage is TRBJ1-4; TRBD1 matches 9 bases. With 1 base clipped from V and 7 bases from J, the junction kept 5 bases outside the gene matches. The CDR3 loop spans 15 amino acids. Germline V gene data show CDR1 as SGHRS and CDR2 as YFSETQ. The CDR3 is CASSLLTGGGEKLFF. In nucleotides, the CDR3 is TGCGCCAGCAGCTTGCTAACAGGGGGCGGTGAAAAACTGTTTTTT.

The chain uses TRBV27 and TRBJ2-3, with a possible D match to TRBD1 (5 bases). The germline V gene has CDR1 MNHEY and CDR2 SMNVEV (reference sequence). CDR3 length equals 15 residues. Trimming stripped 8 bases from V and 4 bases from J, with 19 bases between. The CDR3 protein is CASSMGQGSPDTQYF. The CDR3 region has the DNA TGTGCCAGCTCCATGGGTCAGGGTTCTCCAGATACGCAGTATTTT.

This chain connects TRBV9 to TRBJ2-7, with 11 bases identical to TRBD2. CDR1 is SGDLS, CDR2 YYNGEE, per germline. The CDR3 length is 14 residues. The ends lost 4 bases at V and 6 bases at J; junction bases unmatched: 6. CDR3 coding DNA: TGTGCCAGCAGCCCCGGGACTAGCGGTCGCGAGCAGTACTTC. The encoded protein is CASSPGTSGREQYF.

The V and J genes are TRBV5-5 and TRBJ1-5; D may be TRBD1 (5 bases). Per germline, CDR1 SGHKS and CDR2 YYEKEE (reference sequence). This CDR3 spans 15 amino acids. V was pared by 0 bases and J by 7 bases, with 14 bases between. The CDR3 protein is CASSLDRLGGQPQHF. CDR3 sequence (DNA): TGTGCCAGCAGCTTGGACAGGCTGGGGGGGCAGCCCCAGCATTTT. The full variable domain, with the rest looked up from reference TRBV5-5 and TRBJ1-5, is DAGVTQSPTHLIKTRGQQVTLRCSPISGHKSVSWYQQVLGQGPQFIFQYYEKEERGRGNFPDRFSARQFPNYSSELNVNALLLGDSALYLCASSLDRLGGQPQHFGDGTRLSIL.